This entry describes one TCR beta chain. TCRdb's table, derived via immunoSEQ multiplex PCR, lists solely in-frame clones and lacks some. Of approximately 120,000 clones in the sample, 85% to 95% were seen once. This entry belongs to a study of control samples from healthy donors and cancer patients. Germline trimming cut 6 bases from V and 8 bases from J; bases unmatched to any gene: 4. CDR3 length equals 13 residues. Per the germline V gene, CDR1 is SGHRS and CDR2 is YFSETQ. The sequencing sample was made of PBMCs. This clonotype was sampled from a man older than 75 with head and neck cancer. The chain has TRBV5-1 and TRBJ1-6; 8 nucleotides agree with TRBD1. The CDR3 bases are TGCGCCAGCACGGTACAGGGGGATTCACCCCTCCACTTT. Protein sequence: CASTVQGDSPLHF.